These T cell receptor beta chains were read from a single sample in a study of cytomegalovirus exposure and HLA in healthy donors. The assay was immunoSEQ multiplex PCR, and TCRdb's table has in-frame clones only and misses some. The repertoire holds under 200,000 clones, with about 85% as singletons. The specimen was PBMCs. These receptor sequences come from a man aged 25-40 years in good health and CMV-seropositive. The conserved cysteine and the conserved F or W are not part of the CDR3 here.

CDR3 length,J gene,V gene,CDR3 protein
15,TRBJ1-5,TRBV19,ASRNSGTGRGNQPQH
13,TRBJ2-7,TRBV4-3,ASSQDPQGNYEQY
13,TRBJ1-2,TRBV5-1,ASSPNFGQAHGYT
13,TRBJ2-1,TRBV6-5,ASSYSRLPGNEQF
13,TRBJ2-3,TRBV14,ASSLDRGSTDTQY
13,TRBJ1-1,TRBV10-3,AISEIDRGNTEAF
11,TRBJ1-1,TRBV29-1,GADRGVNTEAF
13,TRBJ1-1,TRBV13,ASSPNRGQRTEAF
12,TRBJ2-1,TRBV7-2,ASSLDGREGEQF
12,TRBJ2-5,TRBV19,ASSSTSGGETQY